Listed here are 20 T cell receptor beta chains from one sample, sequenced in a study of T cell changes during pregnancy in multiple sclerosis. The table came from immunoSEQ multiplex PCR; TCRdb's copy has only in-frame clones and leaves some out. The sample consists of fewer than 140,000 clones, just under 95% of them appearing once. The sample consisted of peripheral blood, taken after pregnancy. The source is a female donor with multiple sclerosis, enrolled in a pregnancy study.

The table lists this clone with a count of one. The rearrangement joins TRBV6-6 to TRBJ2-2; 9 positions match TRBD1. Germline CDR1 MNHNY, CDR2 SVGAGI (reference sequence). The CDR3 spans 16 residues. The V gene end was trimmed by 4 bases and the J gene end by 1 base; junction bases not matched to a gene: 4. In DNA, the CDR3 is TGTGCCAGCAGTTCCGGGACAGGGCGGAACACCGGGGAGCTGTTTTTT. It specifies CASSSGTGRNTGELFF.

This sequence joins TRBV7-9 and TRBJ1-5; tentative D call: TRBD1 (6 bases). The CDR3 runs to 15 residues. V was clipped by 3 bases and J by 2 bases, with 11 bases between them. The germline CDR1 and CDR2 sequences are SEHNR and FQNEAQ (reference sequence). The CDR3 here is CASSFAGAGNQPQHF. As DNA, the CDR3 is TGTGCCAGCAGCTTCGCGGGGGCCGGCAATCAGCCCCAGCATTTT. Using reference TRBV7-9 and TRBJ1-5 for the parts outside the CDR3, the full variable domain is DTGVSQNPRHKITKRGQNVTFRCDPISEHNRLYWYRQTLGQGPEFLTYFQNEAQLEKSRLLSDRFSAERPKGSFSTLEIQRTEQGDSAMYLCASSFAGAGNQPQHFGDGTRLSIL.

The genes are TRBV9 and TRBJ1-1; tentative D call: TRBD1 (5 bases). Germline V gene sequence: CDR1 SGDLS, CDR2 YYNGEE. The CDR3 consists of 15 residues. Trimming cost V 1 base and J 0 bases, with 10 bases left between them. Here the CDR3 reads CASSVLTEMNTEAFF. Here the CDR3 DNA reads TGTGCCAGCAGCGTACTGACAGAGATGAACACTGAAGCTTTCTTT.

The chain links TRBV4-1 to TRBJ2-7; D may be TRBD2 (6 bases). The CDR3 length is 14 residues. CDR1 is MGHRA, CDR2 YSYEKL, per germline. Trimming shortened V by 1 base and J by 1 base, and 8 bases separated the two germline ends. The CDR3 is CASSQVGGSYEQYF. The CDR3 DNA is TGCGCCAGCAGCCAAGTCGGGGGATCCTACGAGCAGTACTTC.

The gene calls are TRBV7-3 and TRBJ1-1; possible D gene TRBD1, 5 bases. With 4 bases removed from V and 1 base from J, the gap between germline ends came to 7 bases. This CDR3 region has 13 residues. The germline V gene has CDR1 SGHTA and CDR2 FQGTGA. The CDR3 DNA sequence: TGTGCCAGCAGCTGGGGGGAGAACACTGAAGCTTTCTTT. It yields the protein CASSWGENTEAFF.

The rearrangement uses TRBV9 and TRBJ2-7; D is perhaps TRBD2 (5 bases). Germline values: CDR1 SGDLS, CDR2 YYNGEE. The CDR3 has 16 amino acids. The V end was cut by 0 bases, the J end by 0 bases, with 13 bases between. CDR3 bases: TGTGCCAGCAGCGTAGATGAGGGATCTAACTCCTACGAGCAGTACTTC. It encodes CASSVDEGSNSYEQYF. Looking up the rest from reference TRBV9 and TRBJ2-7 gives the full variable domain: DSGVTQTPKHLITATGQRVTLRCSPRSGDLSVYWYQQSLDQGLQFLIQYYNGEERAKGNILERFSAQQFPDLHSELNLSSLELGDSALYFCASSVDEGSNSYEQYFGPGTRLTVT.

The V and J genes are TRBV30 and TRBJ2-7; TRBD1 matches at 7 bases. The CDR3 totals 13 residues. Per germline, CDR1 GTSNPN and CDR2 SVGIG (reference sequence). J lost 2 bases, V lost 4 bases, and 5 bases had no gene match. The CDR3 bases are TGTGCCTGGACTGACAGGGTCCCCTACGAGCAGTACTTC. It codes for CAWTDRVPYEQYF.

As to this clone: Other nucleotide sequences in the sample specify the same CDR3. J is TRBJ2-7 and V is TRBV9; tentative D call: TRBD2 (6 bases). This CDR3 has 14 residues. Trimming pared 4 bases from V and 3 bases from J, leaving 14 bases between. Germline V gene lookup returns CDR1 SGDLS and CDR2 YYNGEE. CDR3 nucleotides: TGTGCCAGCAGCCCCGGAGGGCGCTACTACGAGCAGTACTTC. It codes for CASSPGGRYYEQYF.

V and J are TRBV9 and TRBJ2-7, with 10 nucleotides matching TRBD1. The CDR3 is 15 amino acids. Germline assignment: CDR1 SGDLS and CDR2 YYNGEE. Losses at the gene ends were 3 bases for V and 2 bases for J; bases not matched to a gene: 5. The chain's CDR3 is CASSAGTGVAYEQYF. CDR3 sequence (DNA): TGTGCCAGCAGCGCTGGGACAGGGGTCGCCTACGAGCAGTACTTC.

V usage is TRBV5-1 and J usage is TRBJ1-1; 8 positions agree with TRBD1. The CDR3 runs to 15 residues. The V segment lost 2 bases and the J segment 5 bases; nucleotides outside the gene matches: 8. Germline CDR1 reads SGHRS; CDR2 reads YFSETQ. The CDR3 is CASSFQGAIGTEAFF. CDR3 sequence (DNA): TGCGCCAGCAGCTTTCAGGGGGCCATCGGGACTGAAGCTTTCTTT.

The chain carries TRBV6-5 and TRBJ1-2; D is undetermined. V dropped 6 bases and J dropped 5 bases, with 10 bases sitting between them. The germline V gene encodes CDR1 MNHEY and CDR2 SVGAGI. The CDR3 length is 12 residues. CDR3 sequence: CASSPSGYGYTF. The CDR3 DNA is TGTGCCAGCAGCCCGTCGGGATATGGCTACACCTTC.

The rearrangement joins TRBV30 to TRBJ2-1; 8 bases agree with TRBD1. The J segment lost 4 bases and the V segment lost 1 base, leaving 3 bases of the junction unmatched. CDR1 GTSNPN and CDR2 SVGIG come from the germline V gene (reference sequence). This CDR3 comprises 14 residues. CDR3 amino acids: CAWSAGGAYNEQFF. Written as DNA, the CDR3 is TGTGCCTGGAGTGCAGGGGGCGCGTACAATGAGCAGTTCTTC. Variable domain in full (rest from reference TRBV30 and TRBJ2-1): SQTIHQWPATLVQPVGSPLSLECTVEGTSNPNLYWYRQAAGRGLQLLFYSVGIGQISSEVPQNLSASRPQDRQFILSSKKLLLSDSGFYLCAWSAGGAYNEQFFGPGTRLTVL.

The V gene is TRBV20-1, the J gene TRBJ2-1; D remains unclear. The CDR3 length is 10 residues. The germline V gene encodes CDR1 DFQATT and CDR2 SNEGSKA (reference sequence). V lost 6 bases, J lost 5 bases, and 5 bases lay in between. Written as DNA, the CDR3 is TGCAGTGCCCAGAACAATGAGCAGTTCTTC. Its translation is CSAQNNEQFF.

This clone was seen a few times. This chain joins TRBV29-1 and TRBJ1-1, with D possibly being TRBD1 (6 bases). Germline V gene data show CDR1 as SQVTM and CDR2 as ANQGSEA. The CDR3 is 13 residues long. V lost 8 bases, J lost 1 base, and 14 bases lay in between. For the CDR3, the DNA is TGCAGCTCCCTTGGGGGCCAGAACACTGAAGCTTTCTTT. Translation gives CSSLGGQNTEAFF. Using reference TRBV29-1 and TRBJ1-1 for the parts outside the CDR3, the full variable domain is SAVISQKPSRDICQRGTSLTIQCQVDSQVTMMFWYRQQPGQSLTLIATANQGSEATYESGFVIDKFPISRPNLTFSTLTVSNMSPEDSSIYLCSSLGGQNTEAFFGQGTRLTVV.

The chain combines TRBV28 with TRBJ1-1; 10 bases are a match to TRBD1. The ends lost 6 bases at V and 1 base at J; junction bases unmatched: 11. The CDR3 extends over 17 amino acids. CDR1 MDHEN and CDR2 SYDVKM come from the germline V gene. CDR3 coding DNA: TGTGCCAGCAGCCCTGGGACAGGGGATGTTCGGAACACTGAAGCTTTCTTT. The encoded protein is CASSPGTGDVRNTEAFF.

In its sample, this clone was seen once. The V gene is TRBV28, the J gene TRBJ2-5; 10 bases map to TRBD2. The CDR3 loop spans 14 amino acids. V lost 3 bases to trimming and J lost 5 bases; unmatched junction nucleotides: 3. CDR1 and CDR2 (germline): MDHEN, SYDVKM. CDR3 sequence: CASSLLAGVETQYF. CDR3 coding DNA: TGTGCCAGCAGTTTGCTAGCGGGAGTTGAGACCCAGTACTTC.

The J gene is TRBJ1-1, the V gene TRBV19, with 7 positions matching TRBD1. This CDR3 is 15 amino acids long. Trimming at V came to 3 bases and at J to 1 base, leaving 5 bases not matched to a gene. Looked up from germline, CDR1 is LNHDA and CDR2 is SQIVND (reference sequence). The CDR3 coding sequence is TGTGCCAGTAGTATCAATGCAGGGGGGAACACTGAAGCTTTCTTT. Translation gives CASSINAGGNTEAFF.

This rearrangement joins TRBV6-1 to TRBJ2-1, with 11 nucleotides matching TRBD2. V shed 1 base and J 4 bases; nucleotides not matched to a gene: 0. The germline gives CDR1 MNHNS, CDR2 SASEGT. The length of the CDR3 is 15 residues. CDR3 protein: CASSEGLAGYNEQFF. The DNA of the CDR3 is TGTGCCAGCAGTGAAGGACTAGCGGGATACAATGAGCAGTTCTTC.

The chain is built from TRBV7-2 and TRBJ1-2; tentative D call: TRBD1 (5 bases). Germline CDR1 reads SGHTA; CDR2 reads FQGNSA. This CDR3 contains 17 residues. Between the trimmed V and J ends, which lost 1 base and 4 bases, there was a span of 19 bases. The CDR3 coding sequence is TGTGCCAGCAGCTTAGGTGCGGGGCCAGGGTTTGGCTATGGCTACACCTTC. It is translated as CASSLGAGPGFGYGYTF.

This clone was counted a few times. The chain employs TRBV10-3 and TRBJ1-2; 7 nucleotides line up with TRBD1. Germline V gene data show CDR1 as ENHRY and CDR2 as SYGVKD. The J segment lost 3 bases and the V segment lost 10 bases, leaving 8 bases of the junction unmatched. This CDR3 has 13 residues. In DNA, the CDR3 is TGTGCCAGACGGGACAGCAGCGACTATGGCTACACCTTC. This gives the protein CARRDSSDYGYTF.